One sample yielded the 16 T cell receptor beta chains listed below, sequenced in a study of beta chain features in type 1 diabetes. Study-wide findings and caveats: TCRB CDR3s from Type 1 diabetes patients were moderately but significantly shorter in all four CD4+ subsets.

No antigen has been assigned to these receptors. Expressed TCRB transcripts were sequenced because the entire RNA isolate underwent reverse transcription. Method: immunoSEQ multiplex PCR; TCRdb's copy keeps in-frame clones and lacks some. This sample has under 850,000 clones, with roughly 13% found just once. Sequenced material: naive CD4+ T cells from blood. These receptors came from a man aged 18-30 years with type 1 diabetes.

The sample holds a few counts of this clone. Other DNA sequences in the same sample also yield this CDR3. This chain connects TRBV29-1 to TRBJ2-3, with D possibly being TRBD2 (7 bases). Germline V gene data show CDR1 as SQVTM and CDR2 as ANQGSEA. V was pared by 6 bases and J by 4 bases, with 20 bases between. This CDR3 is 15 amino acids long. Here the CDR3 reads CSVPGGGGVADTQYF. DNA for the CDR3: TGCAGCGTGCCTGGGGGCGGGGGAGTCGCAGATACGCAGTATTTT.

The V call is TRBV30, the J call TRBJ1-1; D uncertain. CDR3 length: 13 residues. Germline values: CDR1 GTSNPN, CDR2 SVGIG (reference sequence). Deletions cut 1 base from V and 5 bases from J, with 11 bases between. The CDR3 is CAWSEGVGTEAFF. Here the CDR3 DNA reads TGTGCCTGGAGTGAGGGAGTTGGGACTGAAGCTTTCTTT.

This clone came up a few times. V and J are TRBV29-1 and TRBJ2-1, with 8 nucleotides matching TRBD2. There are 16 residues in the CDR3. Germline V gives CDR1 SQVTM, CDR2 ANQGSEA. V shed 6 bases, J shed 5 bases, and the junction held 15 bases outside the gene matches. CDR3 in amino acids: CSVPGLAGTLNNEQFF. The CDR3 region has the DNA TGCAGCGTACCAGGACTAGCCGGGACGCTGAACAATGAGCAGTTCTTC.

The chain joins TRBV29-1 to TRBJ1-3; TRBD1 is a possible D gene (5 bases). V lost 5 bases, J lost 0 bases, and 11 bases lay in between. CDR1 is SQVTM, CDR2 ANQGSEA, per germline. This CDR3 has 14 amino acids. This CDR3 is CSVLRGDSGNTIYF. The CDR3 bases are TGCAGCGTTTTGAGGGGAGACTCTGGAAACACCATATATTTT.

The genes are TRBV5-6 and TRBJ2-5, with 7 nucleotides matching TRBD1. CDR3 length: 15 amino acids. Germline V gives CDR1 SGHDT, CDR2 YYEEEE. The V gene end was trimmed by 4 bases and the J gene end by 5 bases; junction bases not matched to a gene: 11. Written as DNA, the CDR3 is TGTGCCAGCAGCCAAAATACAGGGGTTATTGAGACCCAGTACTTC. Translated: CASSQNTGVIETQYF.

This clone has a handful of counts. The chain combines TRBV6-5 with TRBJ2-5; 7 bases fit TRBD1. CDR3 length equals 14 residues. J was trimmed by 7 bases and V by 2 bases; bases with no gene match: 7. Germline assignment: CDR1 MNHEY and CDR2 SVGAGI. CDR3 bases: TGTGCCAGCAGTTACCTAACAGGGGTAGGGACCCAGTACTTC. This encodes CASSYLTGVGTQYF.

The rearrangement joins TRBV5-6 to TRBJ1-5; D gene uncertain. Trimming left V 4 bases short and J 9 bases short, with 20 bases between. This CDR3 is 15 amino acids long. CDR1 is SGHDT, CDR2 YYEEEE, per germline. The CDR3 DNA reads as TGTGCCAGCAGCCCGAGTGGGAGAGGGCTGCGGCCCCAGCATTTT. It yields the protein CASSPSGRGLRPQHF.

This clone has a handful of counts. Other DNA sequences of this sample code for an identical CDR3. This chain joins TRBV5-1 and TRBJ1-1, with D possibly being TRBD1 (5 bases). V was shortened by 4 bases and J by 1 base, with 8 bases between the two germline ends. This CDR3 is 13 amino acids long. Germline CDR1 and CDR2: SGHRS and YFSETQ. CDR3 sequence reads: CASSVDRNTEAFF. CDR3 sequence (DNA): TGCGCCAGCAGCGTAGACAGGAACACTGAAGCTTTCTTT.

In its sample, this clone was seen a few times. The chain is built from TRBV5-1 and TRBJ2-3, with D perhaps TRBD2 (6 bases). CDR3 length equals 14 residues. V shed 1 base and J shed 5 bases, with 11 bases lying between them. Germline CDR1 is SGHRS and CDR2 is YFSETQ. CDR3 sequence (DNA): TGCGCCAGCAGCTTGAACGGAGGGCGAGATACGCAGTATTTT. As protein: CASSLNGGRDTQYF.

The gene calls are TRBV7-6 and TRBJ2-7; the D is unclear. Germline CDR1 SGHVS, CDR2 FNYEAQ. Trimming left V 5 bases short and J 7 bases short, with 24 bases between. The CDR3 has 16 amino acids. CDR3 in DNA: TGTGCCAGCAGCCTAGGGTCTCCTCCAGTCTTTGAAGAGCAGTACTTC. Its translation: CASSLGSPPVFEEQYF.

Concerning this clone itself: The junction does not match germline at one end; this may be a read error. The chain carries TRBV7-7 and TRBJ1-3; D ambiguous. The CDR3 is 13 residues long. Germline V gene lookup returns CDR1 SSHAT and CDR2 FNYEAQ (reference sequence). DNA of the CDR3: TGTGCTAGCAGGCCGGTCTCTGGAAACACCATATATTTT. Protein product: CASRPVSGNTIYF.

The table lists this clone with a few counts. This rearrangement joins TRBV4-2 to TRBJ2-3, with D possibly being TRBD2 (6 bases). CDR3 length equals 13 residues. V shed 0 bases and J shed 6 bases, with 7 bases lying between them. In germline, CDR1 is LGHNA, CDR2 YNFKEQ. CDR3 loop: CASSQESGDTQYF. The CDR3 DNA reads TGTGCCAGCAGCCAAGAAAGCGGGGATACGCAGTATTTT.

The rearrangement links TRBV19 to TRBJ2-2, with D maybe TRBD1 (6 bases). The CDR3 has 15 amino acids. Germline V CDR1 and CDR2: LNHDA, SQIVND (reference sequence). The ends were cut back, 0 bases at V and 7 bases at J, with 12 bases in the middle. DNA for the CDR3: TGTGCCAGTAGTATAGATAAGGGACATCTCGGGGAGCTGTTTTTT. Its translation: CASSIDKGHLGELFF.

The V and J genes are TRBV30 and TRBJ1-2; D uncertain. The CDR3 is 13 amino acids. Per germline, CDR1 GTSNPN and CDR2 SVGIG (reference sequence). V dropped 0 bases and J dropped 4 bases, with 9 bases sitting between them. The DNA for the CDR3 is TGTGCCTGGAGTGTAGTACGGACCTATGGCTACACCTTC. Translating it yields CAWSVVRTYGYTF.

This clone was found a few times. The chain recombines TRBV4-1 with TRBJ1-1, with a possible D match to TRBD1 (5 bases). Germline CDR1 and CDR2: MGHRA and YSYEKL. The V end was cut by 4 bases, the J end by 0 bases, with 15 bases between. This CDR3 spans 16 amino acids. The DNA for the CDR3 is TGCGCCAGCAGCCGTCTTTTTGGGGGGTTGAACACTGAAGCTTTCTTT. Translated, it gives CASSRLFGGLNTEAFF.

The chain is built from TRBV4-1 and TRBJ1-2; D is possibly TRBD1 (6 bases). Per the germline V gene, CDR1 is MGHRA and CDR2 is YSYEKL. There are 15 residues in the CDR3. V gave up 2 bases and J gave up 4 bases, with 14 bases separating them. CDR3 amino acids: CASSQLTDRIYGYTF. The CDR3 DNA sequence: TGCGCCAGCAGCCAACTTACCGACAGGATCTATGGCTACACCTTC.